One sample yielded the 17 T cell receptor beta chains listed below, sequenced in a study of T cells after yellow fever vaccination. TCRdb independently ran MiXCR on the 5' RACE reads; one entry per CDR3 protein. The repertoire holds about 180,000 distinct CDR3 sequences, with 6.2% as singletons. The sample in question was CD4+ T cells sorted from PBMCs, obtained on the day of the first yellow fever vaccination. These receptors all come from a man younger than 30 who received the YFV17D yellow fever vaccine.

The chain carries TRBV5-1 and TRBJ1-2; 9 nucleotides line up with TRBD1. The CDR3 loop spans 13 amino acids. V lost 4 bases to trimming and J lost 7 bases; unmatched junction nucleotides: 5. The germline V gene has CDR1 SGHRS and CDR2 YFSETQ. In nucleotides, the CDR3 is TGCGCCAGCAGCCCCGGGACAGGGCCTGGCTACACCTTC. Residues: CASSPGTGPGYTF.

This clonotype occurred many times. The chain combines TRBV20-1 with TRBJ2-1; TRBD1 might be the D (6 bases). Germline CDR1 and CDR2: DFQATT and SNEGSKA (reference sequence). The V end lost 5 bases, the J end lost 0 bases, and 11 bases lay between the germline ends. CDR3 length: 14 amino acids. The CDR3 DNA is TGCAGTGCTGGTTACAGGGACTCCTACAATGAGCAGTTCTTC. This translates into CSAGYRDSYNEQFF.

Only a few counts were recorded for this clonotype. The chain joins TRBV7-2 to TRBJ2-7; 8 bases agree with TRBD1. This CDR3 contains 14 residues. CDR1 is SGHTA, CDR2 FQGNSA, per germline. Trimming took 2 bases from V and 5 from J; bases not matched to a gene: 5. The CDR3 DNA reads as TGTGCCAGCAGCTTAACTCAGGGGGCCCACGAGCAGTACGTC. Translating it yields CASSLTQGAHEQYV.

The V gene is TRBV7-2, the J gene TRBJ1-6; a possible D gene is TRBD1 (6 bases). V was pared by 1 base and J by 12 bases, with 10 bases between. From germline, CDR1 is SGHTA and CDR2 FQGNSA. The CDR3 has 13 amino acids. CDR3 DNA: TGTGCCAGCAGCTTAGATCAGGGGCTACCCCTCCACTTT. Translated, it gives CASSLDQGLPLHF.

V and J are TRBV12-5 and TRBJ2-1; 11 bases map to TRBD2. The trim removed 4 bases at V and 6 bases at J, leaving 8 bases unmatched. This CDR3 has 16 residues. Germline CDR1 reads LGHNT; CDR2 reads FRNRAP. The CDR3: CASGSDPLAGGNEQFF. Written as DNA, the CDR3 is TGTGCTAGTGGTTCCGACCCCCTAGCGGGGGGCAATGAGCAGTTCTTC. The complete variable domain, with remaining parts taken from reference TRBV12-5 and TRBJ2-1, reads DARVTQTPRHKVTEMGQEVTMRCQPILGHNTVFWYRQTMMQGLELLAYFRNRAPLDDSGMPKDRFSAEMPDATLATLKIQPSEPRDSAVYFCASGSDPLAGGNEQFFGPGTRLTVL.

The rearrangement uses TRBV12-3 or TRBV12-4 and TRBJ2-5, with 7 bases fitting TRBD1. This CDR3 spans 16 amino acids. With V trimmed by 0 bases and J by 3 bases, 7 bases remained unmatched. The DNA of the CDR3 is TGTGCCAGCAGTTTAGCAGCAACTGACAGGGAAGAGACCCAGTACTTC. This encodes CASSLAATDREETQYF.

The table lists this clonotype with a few counts. The V call is TRBV2, the J call TRBJ2-2; TRBD1 or TRBD2 may be the D gene (5 bases each). Per the germline V gene, CDR1 is SNHLY and CDR2 is FYNNEI. The germline V and J ends were trimmed by 6 bases and 7 bases, with 12 bases remaining between them. The CDR3 consists of 13 residues. CDR3 loop: CASRFQGDGELFF. CDR3 nucleotide sequence: TGTGCCAGCAGGTTCCAGGGAGACGGGGAGCTGTTTTTT. The full variable domain, completed using reference TRBV2 and TRBJ2-2, is EPEVTQTPSHQVTQMGQEVILRCVPISNHLYFYWYRQILGQKVEFLVSFYNNEISEKSEIFDDQFSVERPDGSNFTLKIRSTKLEDSAMYFCASRFQGDGELFFGEGSRLTVL.

The genes are TRBV18 and TRBJ1-2, with 7 positions matching TRBD1. Germline lookup yields CDR1 KGHSH and CDR2 LQKENI. This CDR3 contains 15 residues. The J segment lost 2 bases and the V segment lost 3 bases, leaving 6 bases of the junction unmatched. CDR3 sequence reads: CASSPPWTGNYGYTF. The CDR3 DNA is TGTGCCAGCTCACCGCCTTGGACAGGAAACTATGGCTACACCTTC.

Many counts were recorded for this clonotype. The chain is built from TRBV4-3 and TRBJ2-2, with 7 bases aligning to TRBD1. Germline CDR1 is LGHNA and CDR2 is YSLEER. This CDR3 has 13 residues. Losses at the gene ends were 4 bases for V and 9 bases for J; bases not matched to a gene: 5. CDR3 in DNA: TGCGCCAGCAGCCGACAGGGCAACCGGGAGCTGTTTTTT. Its protein is CASSRQGNRELFF.

This clonotype has at least ten counts. The CDR3, as DNA: TGTGCCGCTGGGCGGACAGACACCGGGGAGCTGTTTTTT. Protein sequence: CAAGRTDTGELFF. This chain links TRBV24-1 with TRBJ2-2, with TRBD1 as a possible D gene (6 bases). This CDR3 comprises 13 residues. The germline gives CDR1 KGHDR, CDR2 SFDVKD. The V and J ends lost 12 bases and 3 bases respectively, with 13 bases between them.

This chain uses TRBV7-2 with TRBJ2-3, with unresolved D. The V gene's germline CDR1 is SGHTA and CDR2 FQGNSA. The germline V and J ends were trimmed by 5 bases and 8 bases, with 11 bases remaining between them. CDR3 size: 12 residues. The CDR3 spells CASSPPSATQYF. CDR3 in DNA: TGTGCCAGCAGCCCGCCCTCCGCTACGCAGTATTTT.

The chain employs TRBV12-3 or TRBV12-4 and TRBJ1-1; 7 bases align to TRBD1. The length of the CDR3 is 15 residues. The V segment lost 6 bases and the J segment 6 bases; nucleotides outside the gene matches: 13. The CDR3 DNA follows: TGTGCCAGCAGCCATTCGACAGGGTCGGGATCTGAAGCTTTCTTT. The encoded protein is CASSHSTGSGSEAFF.

The chain employs TRBV6-1 and TRBJ1-2, with D possibly TRBD1 on 6 matching bases. The CDR3 is 14 residues long. CDR1 MNHNS and CDR2 SASEGT come from the germline V gene. Trimming took 5 bases from V and 4 from J, leaving 14 bases between them. CDR3 sequence reads: CASSRGGVGYGYTF. The CDR3 coding sequence is TGTGCCAGCAGTCGAGGGGGAGTTGGCTATGGCTACACCTTC.

Note on this clonotype: Possible read error: a much larger clone is one base away. The rearrangement uses TRBV5-6 and TRBJ2-3; 9 nucleotides line up with TRBD2. The ends lost 1 base at V and 1 base at J; junction bases unmatched: 7. Germline V gene data show CDR1 as SGHDT and CDR2 as YYEEEE. This CDR3 contains 17 residues. CDR3 residues: CASSLRTSAGGTDTQYF. DNA of the CDR3: TGTGCCAGCAGCTTGCGGACTAGCGCGGGGGGCACAGATACGCAGTATTTT.

This clonotype was seen more than once but under ten times. The chain employs TRBV5-4 and TRBJ2-5, with 15 bases identical to TRBD2. J was trimmed by 4 bases and V by 4 bases; bases with no gene match: 11. CDR3 length equals 18 residues. Germline V CDR1 and CDR2: SGHNT, YYREEE (reference sequence). CDR3 sequence (DNA): TGTGCCAGCAGCGCCGGACTAGCGGGGGGGCTAGGAAGAGAGACCCAGTACTTC. Protein: CASSAGLAGGLGRETQYF.

This clonotype was seen a handful of times. CDR3 sequence reads: CASRVLTFNSPLHF. The CDR3 DNA is TGTGCCAGCAGGGTTCTGACGTTTAATTCACCCCTCCACTTT. The genes are TRBV6-1 and TRBJ1-6; D remains ambiguous. Trimming pared 6 bases from V and 6 bases from J, leaving 12 bases between. Per the germline V gene, CDR1 is MNHNS and CDR2 is SASEGT. The CDR3 has 14 amino acids.

This clonotype was detected only a few times. This chain links TRBV7-9 with TRBJ2-1, with a possible D match to TRBD2 (6 bases). Trimming pared 1 base from V and 6 bases from J, leaving 16 bases between. Germline CDR1 reads SEHNR; CDR2 reads FQNEAQ (reference sequence). The CDR3 is made up of 16 amino acids. The DNA for the CDR3 is TGTGCCAGCAGCTTAGGGGCGGGGCTCCTTGGCAATGAGCAGTTCTTC. Protein product: CASSLGAGLLGNEQFF. Together with reference TRBV7-9 and TRBJ2-1, the CDR3 gives the full variable domain: DTGVSQNPRHKITKRGQNVTFRCDPISEHNRLYWYRQTLGQGPEFLTYFQNEAQLEKSRLLSDRFSAERPKGSFSTLEIQRTEQGDSAMYLCASSLGAGLLGNEQFFGPGTRLTVL.